The following is a T cell receptor beta chain sequence with its context. Its antigen remains unknown. V dropped 1 base and J dropped 1 base, with 4 bases sitting between them. There are 13 residues in the CDR3. The data were obtained in a study of T cell responses to AZD1222 COVID-19 vaccine. General study findings and limits: With two AZD1222 doses given, Spike-specific TCR breadth and depth both rose. Per reports, nearly half of all spike-specific TCRs target regions that are unmutated in variants. Sampling captured repertoires only after the peak T cell response. The donor cohort was predominantly white British with a female majority, and clonal diversity may have been underestimated.

Profiled with immunoSEQ multiplex PCR; TCRdb holds only in-frame clones, not every one. The repertoire holds some 120,000 clones, with 90% as singletons. The V gene is TRBV12-3 or TRBV12-4, the J gene TRBJ1-2, with D unclear. The source of this sequence is an adult in good health. The material was peripheral blood, obtained on day 0 of AZD1222 vaccination. In DNA, the CDR3 is TGTGCCAGCAGTTTAGACAGTAACTATGGCTACACCTTC. As protein: CASSLDSNYGYTF.